This TCR beta chain was retrieved from a study of beta chain features in type 1 diabetes. Sequencing targeted expressed TCRB transcripts, as all isolated RNA had been reverse transcribed. TCRdb's copy holds only in-frame clones and misses some; the assay was immunoSEQ multiplex PCR. The table lists 850,000 to 900,000 clones, about a sixth of them singletons. Each of the CD4+ naive, central memory, regulatory and stem cell-like memory populations was sorted via CD45RO/CCR7/CD25/CD127/CD95/CD27. The CDR3 extends over 14 amino acids. Trimming removed 8 bases at V and 6 bases at J, with 18 bases between. The germline V gene encodes CDR1 ENHRY and CDR2 SYGVKD. On this clone itself: Antigen: not known.

Findings and limits, study-wide: The VDJ junctions of type 1 diabetes patients carried fewer insertions and more deletions. Type 1 diabetes patients had moderately but significantly shorter TCRB CDR3s in all four CD4+ subsets.

The sequenced material came from naive CD4+ T cells from blood. The source is a young woman in good health. V and J are TRBV10-3 and TRBJ2-3, with D maybe TRBD1 (5 bases). The CDR3 region has the DNA TGTGCCATCTCGTCGTCACCTCCAGGGGATACGCAGTATTTT. Residues: CAISSSPPGDTQYF.